This T cell receptor (beta chain) was documented in a study of cytomegalovirus exposure and HLA in healthy donors. Study-level background: HLA-typed donors were the source of about 81 million unique TCRs held in an early data release.

CDR3 length equals 19 residues. Germline trimming cut 8 bases from V and 3 bases from J; bases unmatched to any gene: 19. 13 Jbeta primers and 60 Vbeta primers were used for the PCR. Clones were sequenced by immunoSEQ multiplex PCR, and TCRdb holds only the in-frame ones, with some missing. The sample shows around 110,000 clones, 70% to 80% of them seen only once. Concerning this clone: Its antigen is undetermined.

Study-wide results and caveats: Presence/absence results assume similar sequencing depth per donor, which may not hold. TCR beta chain V- and J-gene trimming was linked, in a later analysis, to a missense variant in DCLRE1C. In vitro testing confirmed three CMV-associated chains as specific for CMV antigens.

This clonotype was sampled from a woman under 30 in good health and CMV-seronegative. The source material was PBMCs. V and J are TRBV6-7 and TRBJ2-2; 9 nucleotides align to TRBD1. TRBV6-7 is identified as an open reading frame with a role that is uncertain. The CDR3 here is CASRLGGTGGVEDTGELFF. The CDR3 region has the DNA TGTGCCAGCCGACTAGGGGGAACAGGGGGCGTAGAGGACACCGGGGAGCTGTTTTTT.